Following are 10 T cell receptor beta chains from one sample sequenced in a study of graft-versus-host responses after intestinal transplantation. No cognate antigen is known for these TCRs. Clones were sequenced by immunoSEQ multiplex PCR, and TCRdb holds only the in-frame ones, with some missing. Of some 120,000 clones in the sample, just over 90% were seen once. The sample in question was unstimulated CD4+ T cells sorted from spleen or lymph node cells, obtained before intestinal transplant. Receptors were obtained from a human donor who received an intestinal transplant.

V and J are TRBV14 and TRBJ2-3; D may be TRBD1 (5 bases). Between the trimmed V and J ends, which lost 1 base and 1 base, there was a span of 9 bases. The CDR3 totals 15 residues. The germline V gene has CDR1 SGHDN and CDR2 FVKESK. This chain's CDR3 is CASSQAWGRTDTQYF. CDR3 nucleotides: TGTGCCAGCAGCCAAGCGTGGGGCCGCACAGATACGCAGTATTTT.

This chain links TRBV7-9 with TRBJ1-2; D is unclear. This CDR3 contains 12 residues. V lost 5 bases and J lost 2, with 6 bases in between. Germline loops: CDR1 SEHNR, CDR2 FQNEAQ (reference sequence). Here the CDR3 DNA reads TGTGCCAGCAGCCCACAGAACTATGGCTACACCTTC. Its translation: CASSPQNYGYTF.

The chain has TRBV28 and TRBJ1-1; a possible D gene is TRBD1 (6 bases). Germline assignment: CDR1 MDHEN and CDR2 SYDVKM. The V and J ends lost 5 bases and 13 bases respectively, with 17 bases between them. The CDR3 loop spans 12 amino acids. Here the CDR3 reads CASSRTGSPFFF. The DNA of the CDR3 is TGTGCCAGCAGTCGCACAGGGTCCCCCTTTTTCTTT. The full variable domain, with the rest looked up from reference TRBV28 and TRBJ1-1, is DVKVTQSSRYLVKRTGEKVFLECVQDMDHENMFWYRQDPGLGLRLIYFSYDVKMKEKGDIPEGYSVSREKKERFSLILESASTNQTSMYLCASSRTGSPFFFGQGTRLTVV.

This clone appeared a single time. The V and J genes are TRBV6-5 and TRBJ2-1; D is unresolved. V was shortened by 6 bases and J by 1 base, with 10 bases between the two germline ends. The CDR3 has 14 amino acids. Germline lookup yields CDR1 MNHEY and CDR2 SVGAGI. The CDR3 nucleotides are TGTGCCAGCAGCCCGAGGCGATCCTACAATGAGCAGTTCTTC. Amino acids: CASSPRRSYNEQFF.

The genes are TRBV19 and TRBJ1-5, with 7 positions matching TRBD1. The CDR3 covers 16 residues. J was trimmed by 1 base and V by 4 bases; bases with no gene match: 7. The germline V gene encodes CDR1 LNHDA and CDR2 SQIVND (reference sequence). DNA of the CDR3: TGTGCCAGTAGTACCCGGACAGGCGGGAGCAATCAGCCCCAGCATTTT. Its translation: CASSTRTGGSNQPQHF.

The CDR3 coding sequence is TGTGCCAGCTCACCATGGAGACGTCAAGAGACCCAGTACTTC. Protein product: CASSPWRRQETQYF. The gene calls are TRBV18 and TRBJ2-5; the D is unclear. Germline CDR1 and CDR2: KGHSH and LQKENI. This CDR3 contains 14 residues. V gave up 2 bases and J gave up 2 bases, with 9 bases separating them.

V and J are TRBV5-4 and TRBJ1-1, with TRBD1 matching over 10 bases. This CDR3 has 15 residues. Germline assignment: CDR1 SGHNT and CDR2 YYREEE (reference sequence). V gave up 1 base and J gave up 5 bases; unmatched junction bases: 5. The CDR3 nucleotides read TGTGCCAGCAGCTTGAGTAGGACAGGGGGAACTGAAGCTTTCTTT. This encodes CASSLSRTGGTEAFF.

The chain recombines TRBV28 with TRBJ2-7; D is perhaps TRBD1 (5 bases). Germline V gene data show CDR1 as MDHEN and CDR2 as SYDVKM. This CDR3 region has 13 residues. Trimming took off 3 bases at V and 2 bases at J, with 8 bases between the two ends. CDR3 region: CASSFQGTYEQYF. For the CDR3, the DNA is TGTGCCAGCAGTTTCCAGGGCACCTACGAGCAGTACTTC.

The chain has TRBV27 and TRBJ1-1, with TRBD1 matching 10 bases. V gave up 3 bases and J gave up 13 bases; unmatched junction bases: 23. CDR1 and CDR2 (germline): MNHEY, SMNVEV (reference sequence). This CDR3 contains 18 residues. CDR3: CASSLKASGQGFSERRFF. The CDR3 DNA follows: TGTGCCAGCAGTTTGAAGGCTTCGGGACAGGGGTTTTCAGAGAGACGTTTCTTT.

The chain is built from TRBV7-9 and TRBJ1-2; perhaps TRBD1 as D (5 bases). This CDR3 has 14 amino acids. Germline assignment: CDR1 SEHNR and CDR2 FQNEAQ (reference sequence). The V end was cut by 4 bases, the J end by 4 bases, with 13 bases between. The CDR3 region has the DNA TGTGCCAGCAGCTGGGGGGAGCCGTTCTATGGCTACACCTTC. Its translation: CASSWGEPFYGYTF.